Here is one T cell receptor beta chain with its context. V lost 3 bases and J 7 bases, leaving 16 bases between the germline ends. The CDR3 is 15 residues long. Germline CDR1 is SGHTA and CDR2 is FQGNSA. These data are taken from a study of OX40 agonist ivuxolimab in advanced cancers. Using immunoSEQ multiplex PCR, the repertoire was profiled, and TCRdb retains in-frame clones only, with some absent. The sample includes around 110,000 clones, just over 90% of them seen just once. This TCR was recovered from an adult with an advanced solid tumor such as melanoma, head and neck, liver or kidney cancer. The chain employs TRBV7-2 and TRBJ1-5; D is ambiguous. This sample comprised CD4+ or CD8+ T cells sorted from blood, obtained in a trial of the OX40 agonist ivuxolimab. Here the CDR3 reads CASSFTAGKEQPQHF. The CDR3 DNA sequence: TGTGCCAGCAGCTTCACGGCAGGAAAGGAACAGCCCCAGCATTTT. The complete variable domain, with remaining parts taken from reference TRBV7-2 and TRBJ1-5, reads GAGVSQSPSNKVTEKGKDVELRCDPISGHTALYWYRQSLGQGLEFLIYFQGNSAPDKSGLPSDRFSAERTGGSVSTLTIQRTQQEDSAVYLCASSFTAGKEQPQHFGDGTRLSIL.